The TCR beta chain under discussion was sequenced for a study of T cell responses to AZD1222 COVID-19 vaccine. Second-dose intervals near 4 or 12 weeks were combined. Sequencing was performed with immunoSEQ multiplex PCR; in TCRdb, only in-frame clones are kept and a portion is missing. Seen here are about 150,000 clones, 80% to 95% observed once, and the top ten hold around 7.1%. The CDR3 loop spans 15 amino acids. Per the germline V gene, CDR1 is SGHNT and CDR2 is YENEEA. V shed 3 bases and J 1 base; nucleotides not matched to a gene: 3. Study results and limitations: Increased Spike-specific TCR breadth and depth were observed after two AZD1222 doses. Baseline serology detected seropositivity in only five or six AZD1222 recipients. Nearly half of unique spike-specific TCRs reportedly avoided B.1.351 and B.1.1.7 mutated regions.

Points on this clone: No antigen is known for it.

The TCR sequence derives from an adult who received the AZD1222 COVID-19 vaccine. This material consisted of peripheral blood, taken 28 days after the second AZD1222 dose. This rearrangement joins TRBV11-3 to TRBJ1-1; 9 nucleotides match TRBD1. CDR3 region: CASSFLQGANTEAFF. In nucleotides, the CDR3 is TGTGCCAGCAGCTTCCTACAGGGGGCGAACACTGAAGCTTTCTTT. Complete variable domain (other parts from reference TRBV11-3 and TRBJ1-1): EAGVVQSPRYKIIEKKQPVAFWCNPISGHNTLYWYLQNLGQGPELLIRYENEEAVDDSQLPKDRFSAERLKGVDSTLKIQPAELGDSAVYLCASSFLQGANTEAFFGQGTRLTVV.